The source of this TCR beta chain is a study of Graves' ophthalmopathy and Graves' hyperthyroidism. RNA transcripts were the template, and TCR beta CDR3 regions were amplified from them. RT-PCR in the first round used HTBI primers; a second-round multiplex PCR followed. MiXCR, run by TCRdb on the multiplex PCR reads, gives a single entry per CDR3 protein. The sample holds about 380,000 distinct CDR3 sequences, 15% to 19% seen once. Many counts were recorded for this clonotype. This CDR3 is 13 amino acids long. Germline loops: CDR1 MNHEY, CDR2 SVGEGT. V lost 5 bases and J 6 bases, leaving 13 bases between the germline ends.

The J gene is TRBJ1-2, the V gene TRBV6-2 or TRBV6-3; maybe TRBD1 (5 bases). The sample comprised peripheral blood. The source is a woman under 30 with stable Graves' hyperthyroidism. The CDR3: CASSPAGGNGYTF. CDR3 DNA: TGTGCCAGCAGTCCAGCGGGGGGAAATGGCTACACCTTC.